Listed below are T cell receptor beta chains from one sample, sequenced in a study of cytomegalovirus exposure and HLA in healthy donors. The assay was immunoSEQ multiplex PCR, and TCRdb's table has in-frame clones only and misses some. The table records about 86,000 clones, about four fifths of them present only once. Sequencing input: PBMCs. The receptors derive from a woman aged 40 to 49 in good health and CMV-seropositive. CDR3s leave out the opening cysteine and the closing phenylalanine or tryptophan. Each record gives: V gene, CDR3 length, CDR3 protein.

>TRBV14|15
ASSLLTGATSGNTIY
>TRBV29-1|12
SVTGGTSTDTQY
>TRBV6-1|12
ASSELRDIYEQY
>TRBV27|12
ASSLKDRWYEQY
>TRBV28|14
ASRLSGGGLTGELF
>TRBV5-6|12
ASSSTDSRNTIY
>TRBV19|12
ASSPGQGFNEQF
>TRBV9|14
ASSVETPSSYNEQF
>TRBV5-6|14
ASSLAPQGGSHGYT
>TRBV13|11
ASSQRSVYGYT
>TRBV7-2|12
ASSLAGAGETQY
>TRBV18|11
ASVQTQGGGYT
>TRBV19|13
ASMAGAGSSYEQY
>TRBV5-1|9
ASKEGAEQY
>TRBV9|11
ASSVSGSYEQY
>TRBV7-3|13
ASSLGGMNTGELF
>TRBV6-5|13
ASSASRFVGAEQY
>TRBV2|12
ASKPRTGNYGYT
>TRBV11-2|14
ASSLDFRGSNQPQH